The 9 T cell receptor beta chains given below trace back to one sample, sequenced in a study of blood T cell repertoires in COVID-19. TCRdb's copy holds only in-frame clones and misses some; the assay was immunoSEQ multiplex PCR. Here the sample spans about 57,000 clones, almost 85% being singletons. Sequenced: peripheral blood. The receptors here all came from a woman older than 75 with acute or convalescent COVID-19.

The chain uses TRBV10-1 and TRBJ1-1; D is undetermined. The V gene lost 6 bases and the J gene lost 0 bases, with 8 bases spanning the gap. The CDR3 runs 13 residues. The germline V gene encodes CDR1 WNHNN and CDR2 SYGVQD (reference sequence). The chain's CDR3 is CASRQTMNTEAFF. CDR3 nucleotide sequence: TGCGCCAGCAGACAGACTATGAACACTGAAGCTTTCTTT.

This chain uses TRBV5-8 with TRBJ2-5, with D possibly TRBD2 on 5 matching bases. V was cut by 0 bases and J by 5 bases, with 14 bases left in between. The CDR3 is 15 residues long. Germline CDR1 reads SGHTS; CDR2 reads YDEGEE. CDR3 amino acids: CASSLGRRGRETQYF. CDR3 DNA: TGTGCCAGCAGCTTGGGGAGGCGAGGGCGGGAGACCCAGTACTTC. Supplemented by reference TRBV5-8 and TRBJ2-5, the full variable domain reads EAGVTQSPTHLIKTRGQQATLRCSPISGHTSVYWYQQALGLGLQFLLWYDEGEERNRGNFPPRFSGRQFPNYSSELNVNALELEDSALYLCASSLGRRGRETQYFGPGTRLLVL.

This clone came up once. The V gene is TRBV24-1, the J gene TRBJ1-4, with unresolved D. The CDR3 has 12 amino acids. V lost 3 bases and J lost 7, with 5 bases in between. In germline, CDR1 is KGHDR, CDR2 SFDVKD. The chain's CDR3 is CATSDPGEKLFF. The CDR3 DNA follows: TGTGCCACCAGTGATCCGGGTGAAAAACTGTTTTTT.

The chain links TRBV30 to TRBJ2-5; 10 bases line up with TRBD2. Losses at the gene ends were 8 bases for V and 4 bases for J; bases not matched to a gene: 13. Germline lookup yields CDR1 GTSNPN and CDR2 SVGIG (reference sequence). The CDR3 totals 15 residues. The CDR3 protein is CAHSPPLAGVETQYF. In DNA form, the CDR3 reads TGTGCCCACTCCCCTCCTCTAGCGGGAGTAGAGACCCAGTACTTC.

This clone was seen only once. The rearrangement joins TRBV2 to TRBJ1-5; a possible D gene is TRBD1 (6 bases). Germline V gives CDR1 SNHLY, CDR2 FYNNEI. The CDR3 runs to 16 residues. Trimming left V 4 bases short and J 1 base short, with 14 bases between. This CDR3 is CASSVGRGISNQPQHF. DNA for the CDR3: TGTGCCAGCAGTGTAGGCAGGGGTATCAGCAATCAGCCCCAGCATTTT. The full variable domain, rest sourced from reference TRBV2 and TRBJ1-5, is EPEVTQTPSHQVTQMGQEVILRCVPISNHLYFYWYRQILGQKVEFLVSFYNNEISEKSEIFDDQFSVERPDGSNFTLKIRSTKLEDSAMYFCASSVGRGISNQPQHFGDGTRLSIL.

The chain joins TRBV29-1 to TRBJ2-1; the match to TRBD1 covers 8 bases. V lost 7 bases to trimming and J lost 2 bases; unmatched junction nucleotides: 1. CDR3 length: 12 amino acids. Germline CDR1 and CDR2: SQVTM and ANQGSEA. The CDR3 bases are TGCAGCGCACAGGGGGCCTACAATGAGCAGTTCTTC. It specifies CSAQGAYNEQFF.

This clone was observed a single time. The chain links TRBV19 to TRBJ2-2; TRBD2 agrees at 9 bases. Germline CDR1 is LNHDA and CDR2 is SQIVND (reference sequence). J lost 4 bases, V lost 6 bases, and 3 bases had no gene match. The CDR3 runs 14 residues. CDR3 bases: TGTGCCAGTAGAGCGGGAGGCAGCACCGGGGAGCTGTTTTTT. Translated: CASRAGGSTGELFF.

CDR3 DNA: TGTGCCAGCAACTACAGGGGGCGAGAGACCCAGTACTTC. It translates to CASNYRGRETQYF. The chain has TRBV2 and TRBJ2-5; 9 bases line up with TRBD1. From germline, CDR1 is SNHLY and CDR2 FYNNEI. The CDR3 has 13 residues. With V trimmed by 7 bases and J by 4 bases, 4 bases remained unmatched.

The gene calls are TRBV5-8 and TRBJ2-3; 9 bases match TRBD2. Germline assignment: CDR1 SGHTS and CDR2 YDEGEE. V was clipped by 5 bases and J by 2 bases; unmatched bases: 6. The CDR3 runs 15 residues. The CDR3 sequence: CASRYQRGDTDTQYF. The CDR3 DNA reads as TGTGCCAGCAGATACCAGCGGGGGGACACAGATACGCAGTATTTT.